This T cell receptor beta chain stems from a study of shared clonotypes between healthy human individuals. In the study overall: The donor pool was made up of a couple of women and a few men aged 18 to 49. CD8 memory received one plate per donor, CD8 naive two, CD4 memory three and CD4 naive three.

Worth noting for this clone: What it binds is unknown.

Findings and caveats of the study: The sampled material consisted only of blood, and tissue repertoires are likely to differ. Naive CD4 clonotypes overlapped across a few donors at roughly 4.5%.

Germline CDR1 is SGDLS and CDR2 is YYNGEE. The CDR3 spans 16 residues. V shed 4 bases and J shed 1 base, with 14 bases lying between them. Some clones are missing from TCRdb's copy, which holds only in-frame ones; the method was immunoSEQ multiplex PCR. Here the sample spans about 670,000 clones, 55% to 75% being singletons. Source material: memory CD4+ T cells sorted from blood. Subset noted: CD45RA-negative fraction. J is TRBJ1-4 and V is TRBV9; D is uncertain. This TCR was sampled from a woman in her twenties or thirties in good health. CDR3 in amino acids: CASSPRPSGTNEKLFF. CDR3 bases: TGTGCCAGCAGCCCCCGCCCCTCGGGAACTAATGAAAAACTGTTTTTT.